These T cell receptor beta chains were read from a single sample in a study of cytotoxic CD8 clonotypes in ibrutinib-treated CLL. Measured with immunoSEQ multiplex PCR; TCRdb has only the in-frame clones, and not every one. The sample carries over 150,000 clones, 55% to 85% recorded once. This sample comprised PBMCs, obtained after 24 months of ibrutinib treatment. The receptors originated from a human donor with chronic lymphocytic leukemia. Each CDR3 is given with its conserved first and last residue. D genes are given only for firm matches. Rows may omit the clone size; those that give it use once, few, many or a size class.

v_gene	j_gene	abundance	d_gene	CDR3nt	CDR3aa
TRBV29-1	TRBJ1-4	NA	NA	TGCAGCGTTCGGCAGGGCCGGGAAAAACTGTTTTTT	CSVRQGREKLFF
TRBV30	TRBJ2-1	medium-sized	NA	TGTGCCTGGAGTGTAGGAGATTACAATGAGCAGTTCTTC	CAWSVGDYNEQFF
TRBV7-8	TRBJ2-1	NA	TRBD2	TGTGCCAGCAGCTTAGTTTCATCTAGCGGGGTATACAATGAGCAGTTCTTC	CASSLVSSSGVYNEQFF
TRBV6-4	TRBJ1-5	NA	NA	TGTGCCAGCAGTGAGGGGGGAGGTCAGCCCCAGCATTTT	CASSEGGGQPQHF
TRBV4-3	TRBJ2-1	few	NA	TGCGCCAGCAGCCAAGATCTTATTTTGGCGGTCGACTCCTACAATGAGCAGTTCTTC	CASSQDLILAVDSYNEQFF
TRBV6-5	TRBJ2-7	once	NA	TGTGCCAGCAGTTACTCGGGGAGAGTAGGCTACGAGCAGTACTTC	CASSYSGRVGYEQYF
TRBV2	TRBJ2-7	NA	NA	TGTGCCAGCGACAGAGCCTACGAGCAGTACTTC	CASDRAYEQYF
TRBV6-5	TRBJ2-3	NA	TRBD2	TGTGCCAGCAGTTACGGTGCGGGAGGGAACACAGATACGCAGTATTTT	CASSYGAGGNTDTQYF
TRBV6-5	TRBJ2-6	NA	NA	TGTGCCAGCGCAAGCCAGTTCTCTGGGGCCAACGTCCTGACTTTC	CASASQFSGANVLTF
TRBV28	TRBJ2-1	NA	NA	TGTGCCAGCAGTTTACGGTATGAGCAGTTCTTC	CASSLRYEQFF
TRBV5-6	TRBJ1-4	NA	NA	TGTGCCAGCAGCTTGACAGGCTTTTCCTCCGAAAAACTGTTTTTT	CASSLTGFSSEKLFF
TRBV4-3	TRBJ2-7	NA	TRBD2	TGCGCCAGCAGGGGGGCCGGGACTAGCGGGAGGGAGGATGTCTACGAGCAGTACTTC	CASRGAGTSGREDVYEQYF
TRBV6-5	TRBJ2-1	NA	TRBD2	TGTGCCAGCAGTAACCTAGCGGGAAACGAGCAGTTCTTC	CASSNLAGNEQFF
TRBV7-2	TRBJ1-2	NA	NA	TGTGCCAGCAGCTTAGTTCCAGGCGGCTACACCTTC	CASSLVPGGYTF
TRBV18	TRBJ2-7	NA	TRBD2	TGTGCCAGCTCACCACCGTCGACTAGCGGGGTCGCCGGGCAGTACTTC	CASSPPSTSGVAGQYF
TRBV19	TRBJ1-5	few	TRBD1	TGTGCCAGTAAGACAGGGCAACAGCCCCAGCATTTT	CASKTGQQPQHF
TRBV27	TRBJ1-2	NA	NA	TGTGCCAGCAGTTTTTCAGGTAGCTATGGCTACACCTTC	CASSFSGSYGYTF
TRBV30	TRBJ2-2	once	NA	TGTGCCTGGAGTGGGCAGGTGGGGGACACCGGGGAGCTGTTTTTT	CAWSGQVGDTGELFF
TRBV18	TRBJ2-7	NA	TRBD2	TGTGCCAGCTCACGGGTTAGCGGGAGGACCTACGAGCAGTACTTC	CASSRVSGRTYEQYF
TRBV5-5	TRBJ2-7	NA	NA	TGTGCCAGCAGTTATATCCTTAGCTACGAGCAGTACTTC	CASSYILSYEQYF
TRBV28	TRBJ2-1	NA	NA	TGTGCCAGCAGACCTCTTAGGGGACTCAAGGGGTACAATGAGCAGTTCTTC	CASRPLRGLKGYNEQFF
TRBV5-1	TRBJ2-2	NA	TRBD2	TGCGCCAGCAGCACCTGGACTAGCGGGAACACCGGGGAGCTGTTTTTT	CASSTWTSGNTGELFF
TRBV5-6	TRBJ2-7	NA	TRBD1	TGTGCCAGCAGCTGGGGAACAGGGGGCAACGAGCAGTACTTC	CASSWGTGGNEQYF
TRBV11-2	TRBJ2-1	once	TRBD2	TGTGCCAGCGCGGGAGGGTGGGGCAATGAGCAGTTCTTC	CASAGGWGNEQFF
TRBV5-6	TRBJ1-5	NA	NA	TGTGCCAGCAGCTTCTCGGACAATGGCAATCAGCCCCAGCATTTT	CASSFSDNGNQPQHF
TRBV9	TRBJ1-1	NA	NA	TGTGCCAGCAGCGTAGGGGGTCAGCTTAACACTGAAGCTTTCTTT	CASSVGGQLNTEAFF
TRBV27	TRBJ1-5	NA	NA	TGTGCCAGCAGTTTCTCGGGCAGGCAAGGTTATAGCAATCAGCCCCAGCATTTT	CASSFSGRQGYSNQPQHF
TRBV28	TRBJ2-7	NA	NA	TGTGCCAGCAGTTTATTGGATCGGGACGGGGAATACGAGCAGTACTTC	CASSLLDRDGEYEQYF